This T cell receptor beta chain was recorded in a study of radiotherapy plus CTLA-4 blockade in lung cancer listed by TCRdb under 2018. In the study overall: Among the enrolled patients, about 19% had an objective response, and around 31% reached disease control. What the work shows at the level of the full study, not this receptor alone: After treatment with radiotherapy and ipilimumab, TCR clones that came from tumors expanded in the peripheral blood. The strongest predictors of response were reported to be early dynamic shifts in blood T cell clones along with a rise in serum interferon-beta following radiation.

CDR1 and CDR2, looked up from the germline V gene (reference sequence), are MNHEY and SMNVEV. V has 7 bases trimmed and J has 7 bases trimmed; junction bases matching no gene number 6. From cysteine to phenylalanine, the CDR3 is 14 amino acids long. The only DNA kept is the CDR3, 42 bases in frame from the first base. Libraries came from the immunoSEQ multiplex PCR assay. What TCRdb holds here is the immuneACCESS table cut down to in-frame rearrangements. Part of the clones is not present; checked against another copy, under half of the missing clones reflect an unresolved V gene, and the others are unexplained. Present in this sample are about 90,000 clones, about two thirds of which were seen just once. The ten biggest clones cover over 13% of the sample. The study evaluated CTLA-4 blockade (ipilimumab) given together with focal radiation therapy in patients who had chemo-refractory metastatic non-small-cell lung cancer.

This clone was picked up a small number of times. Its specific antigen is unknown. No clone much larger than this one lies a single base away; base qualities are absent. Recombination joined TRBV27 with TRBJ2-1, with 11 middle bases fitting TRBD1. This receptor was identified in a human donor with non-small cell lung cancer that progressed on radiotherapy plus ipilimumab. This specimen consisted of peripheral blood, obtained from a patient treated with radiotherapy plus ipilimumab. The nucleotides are TGTGCCAGCACCTGGACAGGGGGCAGGAATGAGCAGTTCTTC. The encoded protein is CASTWTGGRNEQFF.